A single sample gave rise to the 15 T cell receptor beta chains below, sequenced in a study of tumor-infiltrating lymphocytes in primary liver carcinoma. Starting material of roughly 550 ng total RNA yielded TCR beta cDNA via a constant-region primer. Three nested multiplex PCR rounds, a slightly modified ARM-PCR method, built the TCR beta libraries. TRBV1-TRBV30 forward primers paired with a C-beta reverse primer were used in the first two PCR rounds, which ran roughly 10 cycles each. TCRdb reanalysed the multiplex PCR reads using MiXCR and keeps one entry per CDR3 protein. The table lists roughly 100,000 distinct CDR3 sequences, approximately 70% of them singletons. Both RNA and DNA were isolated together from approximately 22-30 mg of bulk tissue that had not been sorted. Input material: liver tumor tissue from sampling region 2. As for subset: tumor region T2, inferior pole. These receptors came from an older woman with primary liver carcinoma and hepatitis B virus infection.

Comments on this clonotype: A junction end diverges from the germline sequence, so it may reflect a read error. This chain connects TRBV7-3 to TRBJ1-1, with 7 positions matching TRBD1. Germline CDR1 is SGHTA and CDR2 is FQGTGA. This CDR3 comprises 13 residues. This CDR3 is CANSPTGDTEAFF. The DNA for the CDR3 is TGTGCCAACAGCCCCACAGGGGACACTGAAGCTTTCTTT.

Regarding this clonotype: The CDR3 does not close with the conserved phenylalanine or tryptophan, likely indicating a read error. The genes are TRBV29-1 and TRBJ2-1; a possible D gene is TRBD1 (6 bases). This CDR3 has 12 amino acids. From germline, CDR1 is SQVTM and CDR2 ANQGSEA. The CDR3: CIVQDSYNEQFS. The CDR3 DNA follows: TGCATCGTTCAGGACAGCTACAATGAGCAGTTCTCC.

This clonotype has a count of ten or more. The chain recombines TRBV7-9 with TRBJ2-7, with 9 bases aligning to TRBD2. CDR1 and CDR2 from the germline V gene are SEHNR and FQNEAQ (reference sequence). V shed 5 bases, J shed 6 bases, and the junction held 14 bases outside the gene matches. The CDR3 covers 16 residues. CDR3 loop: CASSPRLSAGGFEQYF. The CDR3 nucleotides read TGTGCCAGCAGCCCCCGACTATCGGCGGGAGGGTTCGAGCAGTACTTC.

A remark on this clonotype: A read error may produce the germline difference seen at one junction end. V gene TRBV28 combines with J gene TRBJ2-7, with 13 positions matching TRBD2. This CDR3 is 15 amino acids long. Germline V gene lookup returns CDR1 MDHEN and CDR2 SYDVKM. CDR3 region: CTSRPAGLAGVVKYF. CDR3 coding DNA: TGTACCAGCAGGCCCGCCGGACTAGCGGGAGTTGTGAAGTACTTC. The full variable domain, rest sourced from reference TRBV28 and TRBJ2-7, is DVKVTQSSRYLVKRTGEKVFLECVQDMDHENMFWYRQDPGLGLRLIYFSYDVKMKEKGDIPEGYSVSREKKERFSLILESASTNQTSMYLCTSRPAGLAGVVKYFGPGTRLTVT.

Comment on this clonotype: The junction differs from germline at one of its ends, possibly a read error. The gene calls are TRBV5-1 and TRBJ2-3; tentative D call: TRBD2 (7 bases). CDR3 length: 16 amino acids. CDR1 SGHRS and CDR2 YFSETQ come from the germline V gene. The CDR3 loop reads CASSLSGQTSTDKQCF. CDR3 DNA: TGCGCCAGCAGCTTATCCGGACAGACTAGCACAGATAAGCAGTGTTTT.

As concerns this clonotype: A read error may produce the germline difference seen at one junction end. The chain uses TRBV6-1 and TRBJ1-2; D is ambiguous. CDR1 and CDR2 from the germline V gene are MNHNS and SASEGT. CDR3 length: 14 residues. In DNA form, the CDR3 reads TGTGCCAGCAGTGAATCGGTGCCCAGCTATGGCAACACCTTC. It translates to CASSESVPSYGNTF.

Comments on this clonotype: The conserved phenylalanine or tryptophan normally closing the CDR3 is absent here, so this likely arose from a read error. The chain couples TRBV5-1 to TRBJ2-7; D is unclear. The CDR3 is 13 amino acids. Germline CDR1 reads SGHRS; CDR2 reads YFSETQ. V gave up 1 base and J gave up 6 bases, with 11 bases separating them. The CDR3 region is CASSLMWPGEQYI. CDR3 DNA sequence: TGCGCCAGCAGCTTGATGTGGCCAGGCGAGCAGTACATC.

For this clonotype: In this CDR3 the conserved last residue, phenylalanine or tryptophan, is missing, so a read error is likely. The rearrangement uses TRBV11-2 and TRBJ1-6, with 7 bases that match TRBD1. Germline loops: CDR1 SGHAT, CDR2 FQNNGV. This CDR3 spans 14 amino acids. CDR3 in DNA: TGTACCAACAGCTTAGGGGACAGAAATTCACCCCTCCACATT. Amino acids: CTNSLGDRNSPLHI.

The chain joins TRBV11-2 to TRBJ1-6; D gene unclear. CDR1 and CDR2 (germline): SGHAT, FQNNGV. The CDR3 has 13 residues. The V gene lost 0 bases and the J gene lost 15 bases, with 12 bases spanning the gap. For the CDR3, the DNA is TGTGCCAGCAGCTTAGATCCTAATTCTTACCTCCACTTT. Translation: CASSLDPNSYLHF.

This CDR3 reads CASSPCRGALGEQYF. CDR3 DNA sequence: TGTGCCAGCTCACCATGTCGAGGGGCGCTGGGCGAGCAGTACTTC. The chain couples TRBV18 to TRBJ2-7; D may correspond to TRBD1 or TRBD2 (5 bases each). The germline gives CDR1 KGHSH, CDR2 LQKENI. CDR3 size: 15 residues. Trimming shortened V by 2 bases and J by 6 bases, and 17 bases separated the two germline ends.

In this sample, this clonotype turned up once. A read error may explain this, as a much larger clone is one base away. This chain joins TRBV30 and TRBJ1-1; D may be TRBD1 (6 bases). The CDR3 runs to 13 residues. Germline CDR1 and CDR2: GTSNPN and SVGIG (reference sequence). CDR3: CAWSVDRNSEAFF. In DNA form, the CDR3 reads TGTGCCTGGAGTGTGGACAGAAACAGTGAAGCTTTCTTT.

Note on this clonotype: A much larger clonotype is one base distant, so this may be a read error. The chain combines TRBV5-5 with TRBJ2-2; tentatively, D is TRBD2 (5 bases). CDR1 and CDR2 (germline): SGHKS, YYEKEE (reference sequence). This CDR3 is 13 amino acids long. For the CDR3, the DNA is TGTGCCAGCAGGGGGATTTCCACCGGGGAGCTGGTTTTT. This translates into CASRGISTGELVF.

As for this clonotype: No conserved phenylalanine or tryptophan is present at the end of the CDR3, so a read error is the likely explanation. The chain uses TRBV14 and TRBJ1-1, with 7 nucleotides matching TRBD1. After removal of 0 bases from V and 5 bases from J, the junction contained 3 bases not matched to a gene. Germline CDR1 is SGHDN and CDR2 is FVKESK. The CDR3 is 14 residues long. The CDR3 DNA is TGTGCCAGCAGCCAAGAAGGGGGCCTGACTGAAGCTTTCATG. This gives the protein CASSQEGGLTEAFM.

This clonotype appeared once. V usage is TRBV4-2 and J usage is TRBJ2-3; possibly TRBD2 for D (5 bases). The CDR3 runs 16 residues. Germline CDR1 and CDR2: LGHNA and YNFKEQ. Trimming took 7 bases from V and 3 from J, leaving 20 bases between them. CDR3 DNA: TGTGCCAGCAACACCAGAGGGCATATTGGGACAGATACGCAGTATTTT. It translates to CASNTRGHIGTDTQYF.

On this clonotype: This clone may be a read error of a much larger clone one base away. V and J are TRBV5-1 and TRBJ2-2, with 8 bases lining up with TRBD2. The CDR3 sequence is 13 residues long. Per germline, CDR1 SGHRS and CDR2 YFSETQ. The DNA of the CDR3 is TGCGCCAGCTGTAGCGGGAACACCGGGGAGCAGTTTTTT. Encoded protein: CASCSGNTGEQFF.